This T cell receptor (beta chain) is from a study of vaccination and CD4 T cells after COVID-19. Study-wide context: Six males and four females, two Hispanic, made up the convalescents. Post-COVID specimens were obtained a median approximately 95 days after diagnosis (range 35 to 161).

The CDR3 loop spans 16 amino acids. From germline, CDR1 is SEHNR and CDR2 FQNEAQ (reference sequence). V was pared by 4 bases and J by 0 bases, with 15 bases between. Cultured CD4+ T-cell DNA underwent Oncomine TCR Beta short-read sequencing. TCRdb reanalysed the PCR reads using MiXCR and keeps one entry per CDR3 protein. The sample consists of tens of thousands of distinct CDR3 sequences, roughly 67% of them appearing once. This clonotype was found a few times. Its cognate antigen is unknown. The treatment was: approximately nine-day PBMC culture with coronavirus spike peptide pools or control peptides (ViraFEST assay). Peptide-pool expansion of antigen-specific T cells preceded TCR sequencing in ViraFEST. The culture of under 2.5 million PBMCs per well included 9.5 to 10 IU/ml IL-2 and around 11 ug/ml peptide pools.

The sample here was CD4+ T cells from blood, cultured in vitro, taken after SARS-CoV-2 vaccination. The chain joins TRBV7-9 to TRBJ1-2, with D maybe TRBD1 (5 bases). The clonotype originates from a human donor who received a COVID-19 vaccine. The CDR3: CASSSRGLGANYGYTF. The CDR3 bases are TGTGCCAGCAGCTCTCGCGGCCTGGGGGCTAACTATGGCTACACCTTC.